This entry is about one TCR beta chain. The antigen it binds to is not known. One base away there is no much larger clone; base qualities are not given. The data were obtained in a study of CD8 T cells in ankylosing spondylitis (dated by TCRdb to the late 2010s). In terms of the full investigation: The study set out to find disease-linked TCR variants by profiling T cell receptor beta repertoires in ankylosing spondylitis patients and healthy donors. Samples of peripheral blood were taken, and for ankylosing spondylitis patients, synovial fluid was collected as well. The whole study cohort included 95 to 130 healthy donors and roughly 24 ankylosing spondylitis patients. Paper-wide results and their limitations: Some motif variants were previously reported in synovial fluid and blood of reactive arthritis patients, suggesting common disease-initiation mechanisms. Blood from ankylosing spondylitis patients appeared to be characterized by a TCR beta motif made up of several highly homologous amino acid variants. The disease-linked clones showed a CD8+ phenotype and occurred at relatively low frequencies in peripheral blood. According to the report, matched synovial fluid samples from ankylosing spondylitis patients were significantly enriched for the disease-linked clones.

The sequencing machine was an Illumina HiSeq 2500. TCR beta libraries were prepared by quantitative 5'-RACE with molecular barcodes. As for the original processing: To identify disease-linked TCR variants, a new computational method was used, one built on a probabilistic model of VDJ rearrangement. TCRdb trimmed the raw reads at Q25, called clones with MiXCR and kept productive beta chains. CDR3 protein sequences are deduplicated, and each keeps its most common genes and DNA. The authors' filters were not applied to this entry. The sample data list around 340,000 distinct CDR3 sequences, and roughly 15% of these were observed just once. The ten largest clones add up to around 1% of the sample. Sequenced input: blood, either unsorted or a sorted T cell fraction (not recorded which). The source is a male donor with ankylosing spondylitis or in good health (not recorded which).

The DNA sequence is as follows: TGTGCCAGCAGCTCACAGACAGCTAACTATGGCTACACCTTC. Translated, this is CASSSQTANYGYTF. Here the chain combines TRBV7-2 and TRBJ1-2; 5 matching bases give a weak D call of TRBD1. The germline V gene encodes CDR1 SGHTA and CDR2 FQGNSA. The CDR3 measures 14 amino acids from cysteine to phenylalanine. Of the read, only the CDR3 DNA is kept; its 42 bases are in frame from base 1. Relative to germline, V is 4 bases shorter and J is 0 bases shorter, with 9 bases between their ends.